The rows below give T cell receptor beta chains drawn from one sample of a study of blood T cell repertoires in COVID-19. The protocol was immunoSEQ multiplex PCR, while the TCRdb copy is restricted to in-frame clones and leaves out a portion. The sample yields tens of thousands of clones, about 87% seen once. Sequenced sample: peripheral blood. The receptors shown here come from a man between 60 and 75 years old with active or convalescent COVID-19. Both conserved end residues are part of each CDR3. Fields, in order: V gene, clone size, D gene, J gene, CDR3 DNA, CDR3 protein. A D gene is named only where the DNA matches it firmly. Where a row states a size, it is once, few, many or the class of an expanded clone; other rows omit it.

v_gene: TRBV28; abundance: NA; d_gene: TRBD1; j_gene: TRBJ1-2; CDR3nt: TGTGCCAGCAAAGGCCCAGGGGGTGGCTACACCTTC; CDR3aa: CASKGPGGGYTF
v_gene: TRBV11-3; abundance: NA; d_gene: NA; j_gene: TRBJ1-1; CDR3nt: TGTGCCAGCAGCCCAAATCACCGGGTTGGCACTGAAGCTTTCTTT; CDR3aa: CASSPNHRVGTEAFF
v_gene: TRBV6-5; abundance: NA; d_gene: NA; j_gene: TRBJ2-7; CDR3nt: TGTGCCAGCAGTAGGGGACTGACAAACTACGAGCAGTACTTC; CDR3aa: CASSRGLTNYEQYF
v_gene: TRBV3-1/TRBV3-2; abundance: once; d_gene: NA; j_gene: TRBJ1-1; CDR3nt: TGTGCCAGCAGCCGGGGAGGGTCGGGCACTGAAGCTTTCTTT; CDR3aa: CASSRGGSGTEAFF
v_gene: TRBV2; abundance: NA; d_gene: TRBD2; j_gene: TRBJ2-7; CDR3nt: TGTGCCAGCAGTGAGGAACTAGCGAGCTCCTACGAGCAGTACTTC; CDR3aa: CASSEELASSYEQYF
v_gene: TRBV30; abundance: NA; d_gene: NA; j_gene: TRBJ1-2; CDR3nt: TGTGCCTGGAGTCCGGACTCGGCCTATGGCTACACCTTC; CDR3aa: CAWSPDSAYGYTF
v_gene: TRBV5-5; abundance: NA; d_gene: NA; j_gene: TRBJ1-3; CDR3nt: TGTGCCAGCAGCGGGCTGCCAGGGACAGGAAACACCATATATTTT; CDR3aa: CASSGLPGTGNTIYF
v_gene: TRBV6-5; abundance: NA; d_gene: TRBD1; j_gene: TRBJ1-1; CDR3nt: TGTGCCAGCAGTCTACGGACAGGAGGCACTGAAGCTTTCTTT; CDR3aa: CASSLRTGGTEAFF
v_gene: TRBV19; abundance: NA; d_gene: TRBD2; j_gene: TRBJ2-5; CDR3nt: TGTGCCAGTAGCAACCAGGGACTAGCGGGGGGTCTAGAGACCCAGTACTTC; CDR3aa: CASSNQGLAGGLETQYF
v_gene: TRBV25-1; abundance: NA; d_gene: TRBD1; j_gene: TRBJ2-2; CDR3nt: TGTGCCAGCAGCGGGGACAGAGGCCACGGGGAGCTGTTTTTT; CDR3aa: CASSGDRGHGELFF
v_gene: TRBV5-1; abundance: once; d_gene: NA; j_gene: TRBJ2-3; CDR3nt: TGCGCCAGCAGCGCAGGGACTCCCGGGGATACGCAGTATTTT; CDR3aa: CASSAGTPGDTQYF
v_gene: TRBV7-9; abundance: NA; d_gene: TRBD1; j_gene: TRBJ1-2; CDR3nt: TGTGCCAGCAGCCCCCGACAGGGGGCATGGTATGGCTACACCTTC; CDR3aa: CASSPRQGAWYGYTF
v_gene: TRBV28; abundance: once; d_gene: TRBD1; j_gene: TRBJ1-6; CDR3nt: TGTGCCAGCAGTACCCCCGGGACAGGGCGGAATAATTCACCCCTCCACTTT; CDR3aa: CASSTPGTGRNNSPLHF
v_gene: TRBV7-2; abundance: NA; d_gene: NA; j_gene: TRBJ1-1; CDR3nt: TGTGCCAGCAGCTTAGCTCCCGGGTTCTCTGAAGCTTTCTTT; CDR3aa: CASSLAPGFSEAFF
v_gene: TRBV5-4; abundance: few; d_gene: TRBD1; j_gene: TRBJ1-1; CDR3nt: TGTGCCAGCAGCTTGTCGCCCGGACAGGGGACTGGTGGGACTTTCTTT; CDR3aa: CASSLSPGQGTGGTFF
v_gene: TRBV5-4; abundance: NA; d_gene: NA; j_gene: TRBJ1-1; CDR3nt: TGTGCCAGCAGCAGTTCCAGGGAGGGCACTGAAGCTTTCTTT; CDR3aa: CASSSSREGTEAFF
v_gene: TRBV7-6; abundance: NA; d_gene: NA; j_gene: TRBJ1-4; CDR3nt: TGTGCCAGCAGCTCTCTCGGGGGCGGGGGTGAAAAACTGTTTTTT; CDR3aa: CASSSLGGGGEKLFF
v_gene: TRBV6-4; abundance: NA; d_gene: NA; j_gene: TRBJ2-2; CDR3nt: TGTGCCAGCAGGACTCAGGGTGGGATTGACACCGGGGAGCTGTTTTTT; CDR3aa: CASRTQGGIDTGELFF
v_gene: TRBV12-2; abundance: once; d_gene: NA; j_gene: TRBJ2-7; CDR3nt: TGTGCAAGTCGCTTAGAAAACATTCACCCCGGACAGGGACTACGATCCTACGAGCAGTACTTC; CDR3aa: CASRLENIHPGQGLRSYEQYF
v_gene: TRBV6-5; abundance: NA; d_gene: TRBD2; j_gene: TRBJ2-7; CDR3nt: TGTGCCAGCAGTTACTCGGGACTAGTTGGGTACGAGCAGTACTTC; CDR3aa: CASSYSGLVGYEQYF
v_gene: TRBV10-3; abundance: NA; d_gene: NA; j_gene: TRBJ1-5; CDR3nt: TGTGCCATCAGTGAGTCGAACTTGACAGGTTTGGATCAGCCCCAGCATTTT; CDR3aa: CAISESNLTGLDQPQHF
v_gene: TRBV9; abundance: NA; d_gene: TRBD1; j_gene: TRBJ2-7; CDR3nt: TGTGCCAGCAGCGCCGCAGGGGGTGGTTTAGGCGAGCAGTACTTC; CDR3aa: CASSAAGGGLGEQYF
v_gene: TRBV6-1; abundance: NA; d_gene: NA; j_gene: TRBJ1-2; CDR3nt: TGTGCCAGCAGTGAAGCCCCACATATCCCGTACACCTTC; CDR3aa: CASSEAPHIPYTF
v_gene: TRBV3-1/TRBV3-2; abundance: NA; d_gene: NA; j_gene: TRBJ1-6; CDR3nt: TGTGCCAGCAGCCAAGAGCGGGGGTCACCCCTCCACTTT; CDR3aa: CASSQERGSPLHF
v_gene: TRBV3-1/TRBV3-2; abundance: NA; d_gene: NA; j_gene: TRBJ2-1; CDR3nt: TGTGCCAGCAGCCAAGGGACTTATAATTACAATGAGCAGTTCTTC; CDR3aa: CASSQGTYNYNEQFF
v_gene: TRBV29-1; abundance: once; d_gene: NA; j_gene: TRBJ1-1; CDR3nt: TGCAGCGTTGGAGGAGGTGTTAGGGCTGAAGCTTTCTTT; CDR3aa: CSVGGGVRAEAFF
v_gene: TRBV5-1; abundance: NA; d_gene: TRBD1; j_gene: TRBJ1-3; CDR3nt: TGCGCCAGCGCCGGGACAGGGGTTTCTTCTGGAAACACCATATATTTT; CDR3aa: CASAGTGVSSGNTIYF
v_gene: TRBV7-3; abundance: once; d_gene: NA; j_gene: TRBJ1-2; CDR3nt: TGTGCCAGCAGCCCGGGCGGAACAGGAAACTATGGCTACACCTTC; CDR3aa: CASSPGGTGNYGYTF
v_gene: TRBV30; abundance: once; d_gene: TRBD1; j_gene: TRBJ1-2; CDR3nt: TGTGCCTGGAGTGCCCCTTGGGACAGGGAAGAGGGCTACACCTTC; CDR3aa: CAWSAPWDREEGYTF
v_gene: TRBV6-5; abundance: NA; d_gene: NA; j_gene: TRBJ1-6; CDR3nt: TGTGCCAGCCTCGGAGCAGGGCATTCACCCCTCCACTTT; CDR3aa: CASLGAGHSPLHF
v_gene: TRBV12-3/TRBV12-4; abundance: NA; d_gene: NA; j_gene: TRBJ2-4; CDR3nt: TGTGCCAGCAGGCGGGCAGGGGAGAACATTCAGTACTTC; CDR3aa: CASRRAGENIQYF
v_gene: TRBV5-7; abundance: NA; d_gene: TRBD1; j_gene: TRBJ2-2; CDR3nt: TGTGCCAGCAGCTTGCTGCTACCGGACAGGGACTTCACCGGGGAGCTGTTTTTT; CDR3aa: CASSLLLPDRDFTGELFF
v_gene: TRBV10-3; abundance: NA; d_gene: TRBD1; j_gene: TRBJ1-6; CDR3nt: TGTGCCATCAGCGATAGGACAGGGGATAAATCACCCCTCCACTTT; CDR3aa: CAISDRTGDKSPLHF
v_gene: TRBV7-6; abundance: once; d_gene: TRBD2; j_gene: TRBJ2-1; CDR3nt: TGTGCCAGCAGCTTAGATTGGCTAGCGGGAGTCGATGAGCAGTTCTTC; CDR3aa: CASSLDWLAGVDEQFF
v_gene: TRBV7-2; abundance: NA; d_gene: TRBD1; j_gene: TRBJ1-5; CDR3nt: TGTGCCAGCAGCTTAGGACAGGGAAAGAATCAGCCCCAGCATTTT; CDR3aa: CASSLGQGKNQPQHF
v_gene: TRBV28; abundance: NA; d_gene: NA; j_gene: TRBJ1-5; CDR3nt: TGTGCCAGCAGTTTAGGGGGGGAGGTTAAGCCCCAGCATTTT; CDR3aa: CASSLGGEVKPQHF
v_gene: TRBV2; abundance: once; d_gene: TRBD1; j_gene: TRBJ2-6; CDR3nt: TGTGCCAGCACTATACCCGCCCGTGGGACAGGGGCTGGGGCCAACGTCCTGACTTTC; CDR3aa: CASTIPARGTGAGANVLTF
v_gene: TRBV6-1; abundance: few; d_gene: NA; j_gene: TRBJ2-3; CDR3nt: TGTGCCAGCAGTGAAAAGGCTTGGACAACAGATACGCAGTATTTT; CDR3aa: CASSEKAWTTDTQYF
v_gene: TRBV4-3; abundance: NA; d_gene: NA; j_gene: TRBJ1-6; CDR3nt: TGCGCCAGCAGCCAAGAATGGGGGCCCGCGAGCTCCTATAATTCACCCCTCCACTTT; CDR3aa: CASSQEWGPASSYNSPLHF
v_gene: TRBV9; abundance: once; d_gene: TRBD2; j_gene: TRBJ2-7; CDR3nt: TGTGCCAGCAGCCCAACTAGCGGGGGGGCCTACGAGCAGTACTTC; CDR3aa: CASSPTSGGAYEQYF
v_gene: TRBV6-5; abundance: NA; d_gene: NA; j_gene: TRBJ1-5; CDR3nt: TGTGCCAGCATAACACAGGGATATAGCAATCAGCCCCAGCATTTT; CDR3aa: CASITQGYSNQPQHF
v_gene: TRBV25-1; abundance: NA; d_gene: TRBD1; j_gene: TRBJ1-1; CDR3nt: TGTGCCAGTGGACAGGGAAAAACTGAAGCTTTCTTT; CDR3aa: CASGQGKTEAFF
v_gene: TRBV6-5; abundance: NA; d_gene: NA; j_gene: TRBJ1-1; CDR3nt: TGTGCCAGCAGTCCTCACAAGCAGGGAGGCACTGAAGCTTTCTTT; CDR3aa: CASSPHKQGGTEAFF
v_gene: TRBV11-2; abundance: NA; d_gene: TRBD1; j_gene: TRBJ1-1; CDR3nt: TGTGCCAGCAGCTTGGGACAGGGAAGTGAAGCTTTCTTT; CDR3aa: CASSLGQGSEAFF
v_gene: TRBV5-6; abundance: NA; d_gene: TRBD1; j_gene: TRBJ2-7; CDR3nt: TGTGCCAGCAGCTTGGGGGACAGAGTCTACGAGCAGTACTTC; CDR3aa: CASSLGDRVYEQYF
v_gene: TRBV3-1/TRBV3-2; abundance: NA; d_gene: TRBD2; j_gene: TRBJ2-2; CDR3nt: TGTGCCAGCAGCCAAGGTGATAGCGGGAGACTCGGGGAGCTGTTTTTT; CDR3aa: CASSQGDSGRLGELFF
v_gene: TRBV7-9; abundance: NA; d_gene: NA; j_gene: TRBJ1-1; CDR3nt: TGTGCCAGCAGCGCGGCAGGGGCCCTCGAAGCTTTCTTT; CDR3aa: CASSAAGALEAFF
v_gene: TRBV19; abundance: NA; d_gene: TRBD1; j_gene: TRBJ1-5; CDR3nt: TGTGCCAGTAGTAATGGACAGGGGACCAATCAGCCCCAGCATTTT; CDR3aa: CASSNGQGTNQPQHF
v_gene: TRBV5-1; abundance: NA; d_gene: NA; j_gene: TRBJ1-1; CDR3nt: TGCGCCAGCAGCCCCGGATCCTCGGGCACTGAAGCTTTCTTT; CDR3aa: CASSPGSSGTEAFF